The 17 T cell receptor beta chains below all came from one sample that was sequenced in a study of technical replicates of blood from a handful of donors. Measured with immunoSEQ multiplex PCR; TCRdb has only the in-frame clones, and not every one. The sample records approximately 52,000 clones, approximately 90% being singletons. Sequencing was performed on PBMCs. Receptors were obtained from a human donor in good health. Some clones in this sample may be carry-over from other donors' samples.

In its sample, this clone was seen once. The J gene is TRBJ2-3, the V gene TRBV6-1; TRBD2 matches 8 bases. This CDR3 comprises 15 residues. Per the germline V gene, CDR1 is MNHNS and CDR2 is SASEGT. J was trimmed by 3 bases and V by 4 bases; bases with no gene match: 6. This chain's CDR3 is CASSGQLAATDTQYF. Here the CDR3 DNA reads TGTGCCAGCAGTGGACAACTAGCGGCGACAGATACGCAGTATTTT.

This clone was counted once. The CDR3 loop is CASSQHTGQGSTEAFF. DNA for the CDR3: TGTGCCAGCAGCCAACATACGGGACAGGGGAGTACTGAAGCTTTCTTT. This chain links TRBV11-2 with TRBJ1-1, with TRBD1 matching over 10 bases. This CDR3 spans 16 amino acids. The junction had 11 bases not matched to a gene; V was cut back by 5 bases and J by 5 bases. Germline-derived CDR1 and CDR2 are SGHAT and FQNNGV.

The chain is built from TRBV15 and TRBJ2-3; D possibly corresponds to TRBD2 (5 bases). From germline, CDR1 is LNHNV and CDR2 YYDKDF (reference sequence). V lost 2 bases, J lost 0 bases, and 12 bases lay in between. The CDR3 contains 16 residues. Here the CDR3 DNA reads TGTGCCACCAGCAGATTAGGAGGACTGAGCACAGATACGCAGTATTTT. Translating gives CATSRLGGLSTDTQYF. Full variable domain (remainder filled in from reference TRBV15 and TRBJ2-3): DAMVIQNPRYQVTQFGKPVTLSCSQTLNHNVMYWYQQKSSQAPKLLFHYYDKDFNNEADTPDNFQSRRPNTSFCFLDIRSPGLGDTAMYLCATSRLGGLSTDTQYFGPGTRLTVL.

The rearrangement links TRBV29-1 to TRBJ1-3; D not certain. Germline V gene sequence: CDR1 SQVTM, CDR2 ANQGSEA. The CDR3 length is 14 residues. V was trimmed by 3 bases and J by 4 bases, leaving 13 bases between them. CDR3 loop: CSVDPSRSGNTIYF. The CDR3 bases are TGCAGCGTTGATCCCTCCAGGTCCGGAAACACCATATATTTT.

This rearrangement joins TRBV29-1 to TRBJ2-5; tentative D call: TRBD2 (6 bases). This CDR3 has 15 residues. Germline CDR1 SQVTM, CDR2 ANQGSEA. V was shortened by 3 bases and J by 3 bases, with 17 bases between the two germline ends. CDR3 region: CSVDDLGSEKETQYF. Written as DNA, the CDR3 is TGCAGCGTTGACGACCTCGGGAGTGAAAAAGAGACCCAGTACTTC.

V and J are TRBV5-4 and TRBJ1-1; 8 nucleotides match TRBD1. With V trimmed by 0 bases and J by 1 base, 5 bases remained unmatched. CDR1 is SGHNT and CDR2 is YYREEE in the germline V gene (reference sequence). This CDR3 is 16 amino acids long. CDR3 amino acids: CASSLGQGARNTEAFF. The CDR3, as DNA: TGTGCCAGCAGCTTGGGGCAGGGGGCGCGGAACACTGAAGCTTTCTTT.

The chain has TRBV15 and TRBJ2-3; 10 bases match TRBD2. Trimming took 0 bases from V and 5 from J; bases not matched to a gene: 8. The CDR3 is 17 amino acids. The germline V gene encodes CDR1 LNHNV and CDR2 YYDKDF (reference sequence). CDR3 nucleotides: TGTGCCACCAGCAGAGAAAGCGGGGGGGGTCGGGGAGATACGCAGTATTTT. This sequence encodes CATSRESGGGRGDTQYF. The variable domain in full, completed from reference TRBV15 and TRBJ2-3, reads DAMVIQNPRYQVTQFGKPVTLSCSQTLNHNVMYWYQQKSSQAPKLLFHYYDKDFNNEADTPDNFQSRRPNTSFCFLDIRSPGLGDTAMYLCATSRESGGGRGDTQYFGPGTRLTVL.

In DNA, the CDR3 is TGTGCCAGCAGTTATAGAGGGCTGGCTAATGAAAAACTGTTTTTT. Protein: CASSYRGLANEKLFF. This chain connects TRBV6-5 to TRBJ1-4; no clear D. The V gene lost 3 bases and the J gene lost 3 bases, with 11 bases spanning the gap. Germline V CDR1 and CDR2: MNHEY, SVGAGI. The CDR3 loop spans 15 amino acids.

In its sample, this clone was seen once. This chain joins TRBV5-6 and TRBJ2-4; D remains unclear. Looked up from germline, CDR1 is SGHDT and CDR2 is YYEEEE. Trimming pared 3 bases from V and 6 bases from J, leaving 7 bases between. This CDR3 is built from 12 residues. Written as DNA, the CDR3 is TGTGCCAGCAGCTGGGCCGGAAACATTCAGTACTTC. It codes for CASSWAGNIQYF.

This clone was seen a single time. The V and J genes are TRBV6-5 and TRBJ2-2, with TRBD2 matching 9 bases. Germline V gene sequence: CDR1 MNHEY, CDR2 SVGAGI. J was trimmed by 7 bases and V by 8 bases; bases with no gene match: 11. This CDR3 region has 15 residues. This CDR3 reads CASLLAGGPVGELFF. As DNA, the CDR3 is TGTGCCAGCCTCTTGGCGGGGGGGCCGGTCGGGGAGCTGTTTTTT.

This clone was seen only a few times. V and J are TRBV6-1 and TRBJ1-1; D remains ambiguous. Germline CDR1 reads MNHNS; CDR2 reads SASEGT. Trimming cost V 3 bases and J 3 bases, with 8 bases left between them. This CDR3 region has 13 residues. CDR3: CASSEIRDTEAFF. The CDR3 DNA sequence: TGTGCCAGCAGTGAGATACGGGACACTGAAGCTTTCTTT.

This clone was detected a few times. The V call is TRBV4-1, the J call TRBJ1-1; 8 positions agree with TRBD1. V shed 2 bases and J 8 bases; nucleotides not matched to a gene: 7. The CDR3 loop spans 14 amino acids. Germline lookup yields CDR1 MGHRA and CDR2 YSYEKL. This CDR3 reads CASSQKPGQEEAFF. The DNA of the CDR3 is TGCGCCAGCAGCCAAAAACCGGGACAGGAGGAAGCTTTCTTT.

The DNA for the CDR3 is TGTGCCAGCAGCTTACTGGGCTCCAATCAGCCCCAGCATTTT. It yields the protein CASSLLGSNQPQHF. The chain uses TRBV7-9 and TRBJ1-5; D gene unclear. Trimming pared 2 bases from V and 3 bases from J, leaving 8 bases between. The length of the CDR3 is 14 residues. In germline, CDR1 is SEHNR, CDR2 FQNEAQ (reference sequence).

V is TRBV6-5 and J is TRBJ2-3; 8 bases fit TRBD2. Per germline, CDR1 MNHEY and CDR2 SVGAGI. Losses at the gene ends were 8 bases for V and 5 bases for J; bases not matched to a gene: 12. The CDR3 runs to 15 residues. The CDR3 loop is CASERSGGAGDTQYF. The CDR3 DNA reads TGTGCCAGCGAACGATCCGGGGGGGCCGGAGATACGCAGTATTTT.

The rearrangement uses TRBV10-3 and TRBJ1-1; 8 bases are shared with TRBD1. This CDR3 spans 16 amino acids. Per germline, CDR1 ENHRY and CDR2 SYGVKD. The ends lost 2 bases at V and 5 bases at J; junction bases unmatched: 10. CDR3: CAISEPSRGPGTEAFF. As DNA, the CDR3 is TGTGCCATCAGTGAGCCTTCCAGGGGGCCGGGAACTGAAGCTTTCTTT.

The CDR3 bases are TGTGCTAGTGGTTTGGTATCGGGGGGACCCAACACCGGGGAGCTGTTTTTT. Its translation: CASGLVSGGPNTGELFF. The chain links TRBV12-5 to TRBJ2-2, with TRBD2 identical over 7 bases. The CDR3 has 17 residues. CDR1 is LGHNT, CDR2 FRNRAP, per germline. Trimming at V came to 0 bases and at J to 2 bases, leaving 6 bases not matched to a gene.

The chain employs TRBV7-3 and TRBJ1-1; 7 bases are shared with TRBD1. With 2 bases clipped from V and 7 bases from J, the junction kept 4 bases outside the gene matches. The CDR3 spans 13 residues. Germline CDR1 is SGHTA and CDR2 is FQGTGA. In nucleotides, the CDR3 is TGTGCCAGCAGCTTACTGGGGGACAGTGAAGCTTTCTTT. This codes for CASSLLGDSEAFF.